This T cell receptor (beta chain) was retrieved from a study of blood T cell repertoires in COVID-19. The overall study: The United States, Italy and Spain provided the acute and convalescent COVID-19 samples. Sources were T cells, B-cell-depleted T cells, or PBMCs; the material itself was cDNA or gDNA.

Per the study methods: Estimates of nucleated cell counts were drawn from the amplification of reference gene primers. Only in-frame clones appear in the TCRdb table, and some are missing; sequencing was by immunoSEQ multiplex PCR. D and trimming were read from the DNA, whereas the V and J calls and clone size are those reported in that table. Of a few hundred thousand clones detected, approximately 87% appear once; the ten largest clones hold less than 8%. Germline lookup yields CDR1 KGHSH and CDR2 LQKENI. V was clipped by 3 bases and J by 5 bases; unmatched bases: 12. CDR3 length: 17 residues. Sequencing was performed on peripheral blood. J is TRBJ2-3 and V is TRBV18, with TRBD2 matching 9 bases. The clonotype comes from a man aged 55 to 70 with acute or convalescent COVID-19. Here the CDR3 reads CASSPPVTSGGRDTQYF. The CDR3, as DNA: TGTGCCAGCTCACCCCCCGTGACTAGCGGAGGGAGAGATACGCAGTATTTT.